A selection of T cell receptor beta chains follows, all from one sample in a study of blood T cells in healthy people across ages. TCRdb reprocessed the 5' RACE reads via MiXCR and lists one record per CDR3 protein. Seen here are 550,000 to 600,000 distinct CDR3 sequences, around 48% observed once, and the top ten hold under 30%. Sequencing input: blood. The receptor source for this set is a man at least 80 years old in good health. CDR3s include the opening cysteine and the closing phenylalanine or tryptophan. A D gene is named only where the DNA matches it firmly. Clone size is shown for a subset of rows, as once, few, many or a class of expanded clone.

. | TRBJ1-5 | TRBV20-1 | TRBD1 | TGCAGTGCTAGAGATCCCGGGACAGGGAATGTCTATCAGCCCCAGCATTTT | CSARDPGTGNVYQPQHF
. | TRBJ1-3 | TRBV7-9 | . | TGTGCCAGCAGACAAGGGTCTGGAAACACCATATATTTT | CASRQGSGNTIYF
. | TRBJ2-3 | TRBV18 | TRBD2 | TGTGCCAGCTCACCATCTAGCGGGACTAGCACAGATACGCAGTATTTT | CASSPSSGTSTDTQYF
once | TRBJ1-1 | TRBV6-6 | . | TGTGCCAGCAGTTACTCGAGGACGGGGGCAGTTGCCACTGAAGCTTTCTTT | CASSYSRTGAVATEAFF
few | TRBJ2-7 | TRBV29-1 | TRBD1 | TGCAGCGTCCGGGACAGGGAACCTTTTGGCGAGCAGTACTTC | CSVRDREPFGEQYF
few | TRBJ2-7 | TRBV7-2 | . | TGTGCCAGCAGCTTAAAACAGGGCTACGAGCAGTACTTC | CASSLKQGYEQYF
few | TRBJ2-1 | TRBV2 | TRBD2 | TGTGCCAGCAGGGGGGGACTAGCGGTATACAATGAGCAGTTCTTC | CASRGGLAVYNEQFF
once | TRBJ1-5 | TRBV7-2 | TRBD1 | TGTGCCAGCAGCTTAGAGGCAGGGGGTGGCCAGCCCCAGCATTTT | CASSLEAGGGQPQHF
. | TRBJ2-1 | TRBV5-6 | . | TGTGCCAGCAGCGGGGGCATCTACAATGAGCAGTTCTTC | CASSGGIYNEQFF
few | TRBJ2-3 | TRBV7-2 | . | TGTGCCAGCAGCTTACTATCTAGCGCTGATACGCAGTATTTT | CASSLLSSADTQYF
. | TRBJ2-5 | TRBV29-1 | . | TGCAGCGGCAGGGCTCAAGAGACCCGGTACTTC | CSGRAQETRYF
. | TRBJ2-7 | TRBV5-6 | . | TGTGCCAGCAGCTTTGGGGTGGGACGGACCTCCTGCGAGCAGTACTTC | CASSFGVGRTSCEQYF
few | TRBJ2-3 | TRBV29-1 | TRBD2 | TGCAGCGTTGAGAAGAGCGGGATCACAGATACGCAGTATTTT | CSVEKSGITDTQYF
. | TRBJ1-4 | TRBV12-3/TRBV12-4 | . | TGTGCCAGCACCGCGGCCCCCCGGGGCAGACTGTTTTTT | CASTAAPRGRLFF
. | TRBJ2-3 | TRBV25-1 | . | TGTGCCAGCAGTGGTGGTATGGGAGAGGCTACGCAGTATTTT | CASSGGMGEATQYF
few | TRBJ2-3 | TRBV15 | TRBD2 | TGTGCCACCAGCAGAGCTTTGAGCGGGGCACAACCAGATACGCAGTATTTT | CATSRALSGAQPDTQYF
many | TRBJ2-3 | TRBV7-2 | TRBD2 | TGTGCCAGCAGCCCTAGACTAGCGGGAGGGCTAGTCACGCAGTATTTT | CASSPRLAGGLVTQYF
. | TRBJ1-2 | TRBV7-9 | . | TGTGCCAGCAGCTCCTTGGGCCCCTCGCTGAGGGTCGGCTACACCTTC | CASSSLGPSLRVGYTF